Listed here are 2 T cell receptor beta chains from one sample, sequenced in a study of T cell responses to AZD1222 COVID-19 vaccine. Produced via immunoSEQ multiplex PCR; TCRdb's table is partial and in-frame only. The table includes 150,000 to 200,000 clones, 92% detected once. The input for sequencing was peripheral blood, taken 28 days after the second AZD1222 dose. Receptors were obtained from an adult who received the AZD1222 COVID-19 vaccine.

The chain links TRBV19 to TRBJ1-3; D gene ambiguous. The CDR3 covers 15 residues. The germline V gene has CDR1 LNHDA and CDR2 SQIVND (reference sequence). V was trimmed by 1 base and J by 0 bases, leaving 7 bases between them. The CDR3 reads CASSIASDSGNTIYF. The CDR3 DNA follows: TGTGCCAGTAGTATAGCGAGCGACTCTGGAAACACCATATATTTT.

A remark on this clone: Different DNA sequences within this sample yield the same CDR3. The rearrangement links TRBV5-6 to TRBJ1-2; 7 positions agree with TRBD1. V gave up 5 bases and J gave up 3 bases; unmatched junction bases: 4. The CDR3 is 13 residues long. CDR1 is SGHDT, CDR2 YYEEEE, per germline. The CDR3 DNA sequence: TGTGCCAGCAGTCTAGGGGGCGACTATGGCTACACCTTC. Protein product: CASSLGGDYGYTF. Variable domain in full (rest from reference TRBV5-6 and TRBJ1-2): DAGVTQSPTHLIKTRGQQVTLRCSPKSGHDTVSWYQQALGQGPQFIFQYYEEEERQRGNFPDRFSGHQFPNYSSELNVNALLLGDSALYLCASSLGGDYGYTFGSGTRLTVV.